The present T cell receptor beta chain was sequenced within a study of blood T cell repertoires in COVID-19. CDR1 and CDR2 (germline): SEHNR, FQNEAQ (reference sequence). The CDR3 consists of 15 residues. V trimming: 5 bases; J trimming: 6 bases; junction bases outside the gene matches: 10. The repertoire was sequenced with immunoSEQ multiplex PCR; TCRdb's copy has only in-frame clones and lacks some. Of over 90,000 clones detected, more than 70% appear once; the ten largest clones hold roughly 15%. V gene TRBV7-9 combines with J gene TRBJ2-1; 7 nucleotides align to TRBD1. Material: peripheral blood. This sequence was found in a human donor in a cohort sampled during active COVID-19. CDR3 loop: CASSPSQGSINEQFF. The CDR3 DNA follows: TGTGCCAGCAGCCCCTCACAGGGGTCCATCAATGAGCAGTTCTTC.